This record covers a single TCR beta chain. Its antigen is still unknown. V lost 1 base to trimming and J lost 5 bases; unmatched junction nucleotides: 19. The CDR3 sequence is 19 residues long. Per the germline V gene, CDR1 is SGHVS and CDR2 is FQNEAQ. These data originate in a study of cytomegalovirus exposure and HLA in healthy donors. Overall study results and limits: Within the data, a cluster of highly shared sequence variants was likely a sequencing artifact. Cytomegalovirus association was assigned to about 180 TCR beta chains.

PCR employed 60 Vbeta and 13 Jbeta primers. TCRdb's table, derived via immunoSEQ multiplex PCR, lists solely in-frame clones and lacks some. Here the sample spans some 140,000 clones, approximately 61% being singletons. Sequencing was carried out using PBMCs. V and J are TRBV7-8 and TRBJ2-7; 8 bases fit TRBD2. The sequence derives from a human donor in good health. CDR3 sequence: CASSLVSPAGGAAIHEQYF. The CDR3 bases are TGTGCCAGCAGCTTAGTGTCCCCCGCGGGGGGAGCGGCAATCCACGAGCAGTACTTC.